The next 23 T cell receptor beta chains were all read from a single sample in a study of early T cells in non-severe SARS-CoV-2 infection. Via MiXCR, TCRdb re-called the 5' RACE reads, giving one row per CDR3 protein. Counted here are fewer than 65,000 distinct CDR3 sequences, approximately 6% occurring once; the ten biggest clones make up 3% to 3.5%. The material sequenced was whole blood, taken at baseline. These receptors originate from an adult who was a healthcare worker with PCR-confirmed SARS-CoV-2 infection or an uninfected control (not recorded which).

This clonotype was counted ten times or more. The chain joins TRBV19 to TRBJ2-1, with 11 bases matching TRBD2. Trimming cost V 3 bases and J 5 bases; bases outside gene matches: 12. Germline V CDR1 and CDR2: LNHDA, SQIVND (reference sequence). The CDR3 loop spans 18 amino acids. DNA for the CDR3: TGTGCCAGTAGTATCTCCCCCCGCAGACTAGCGGGGAACAATGAGCAGTTCTTC. Translation gives CASSISPRRLAGNNEQFF.

This clonotype has a count of ten or more. The chain is built from TRBV29-1 and TRBJ1-1; D gene uncertain. This CDR3 has 12 amino acids. Deletions cut 4 bases from V and 7 bases from J, with 13 bases between. Germline CDR1 reads SQVTM; CDR2 reads ANQGSEA. CDR3 nucleotide sequence: TGCAGCGTTGGGGGTACAGAGGTTGAAGCTTTCTTT. It translates to CSVGGTEVEAFF.

This clonotype was observed a few times. The rearrangement links TRBV28 to TRBJ2-4; TRBD1 matches at 8 bases. The germline CDR1 and CDR2 sequences are MDHEN and SYDVKM. J lost 8 bases, V lost 9 bases, and 6 bases had no gene match. The CDR3 length is 12 residues. CDR3 nucleotides: TGTGCCAGTGGACAGGGAACGGACATTCAGTACTTC. Its translation is CASGQGTDIQYF.

This clonotype was detected ten times or more. The V call is TRBV24-1, the J call TRBJ2-1, with D perhaps matching TRBD2 (5 bases). Trimming shortened V by 8 bases and J by 8 bases, and 15 bases separated the two germline ends. CDR3 length equals 13 residues. Germline values: CDR1 KGHDR, CDR2 SFDVKD. This CDR3 reads CATMDSVPHEQFF. Here the CDR3 DNA reads TGTGCCACCATGGACTCGGTCCCCCATGAGCAGTTCTTC.

Notes on this clonotype: A much larger clone is a single base away; this may be a read error. The V gene is TRBV4-1, the J gene TRBJ2-7; D is undetermined. This CDR3 comprises 15 residues. V lost 4 bases, J lost 2 bases, and 15 bases lay in between. Germline loops: CDR1 MGHRA, CDR2 YSYEKL. The CDR3 here is CASSLAAGSTYEQYF. For the CDR3, the DNA is TGCGCCAGCAGCCTAGCTGCCGGGTCGACCTACGAGCAGTACTTC.

This clonotype has a count of ten or more. This chain joins TRBV27 and TRBJ1-4; 8 bases match TRBD1. The junction had 8 bases not matched to a gene; V was cut back by 0 bases and J by 8 bases. The CDR3 covers 16 residues. CDR1 and CDR2 (germline): MNHEY, SMNVEV (reference sequence). In nucleotides, the CDR3 is TGTGCCAGCAGTTTATCCTGGGCAGGGGGCAAGGAAAAACTGTTTTTT. Encoded protein: CASSLSWAGGKEKLFF.

This clonotype was counted many times. This chain links TRBV12-3 or TRBV12-4 with TRBJ1-1, with D unclear. V was shortened by 3 bases and J by 7 bases, with 18 bases between the two germline ends. This CDR3 is built from 15 residues. The CDR3 DNA is TGTGCCAGCAGTTTTGAGACGACTTTGAGCCTTGAAGCTTTCTTT. Translation gives CASSFETTLSLEAFF.

By sample share, this clonotype is medium-sized (0.01 to 0.1%). The chain has TRBV28 and TRBJ2-3; TRBD2 is a possible D gene (6 bases). The ends were cut back, 5 bases at V and 2 bases at J, with 17 bases in the middle. The CDR3 runs to 16 residues. The V gene's germline CDR1 is MDHEN and CDR2 SYDVKM. In DNA, the CDR3 is TGTGCCAGCAGTCCGCTAGCCGGGAGCTACACAGATACGCAGTATTTT. Protein product: CASSPLAGSYTDTQYF. Variable domain in full (rest from reference TRBV28 and TRBJ2-3): DVKVTQSSRYLVKRTGEKVFLECVQDMDHENMFWYRQDPGLGLRLIYFSYDVKMKEKGDIPEGYSVSREKKERFSLILESASTNQTSMYLCASSPLAGSYTDTQYFGPGTRLTVL.

A few counts support this clonotype. V is TRBV7-6 and J is TRBJ2-2, with 8 bases identical to TRBD2. The ends lost 2 bases at V and 5 bases at J; junction bases unmatched: 4. Germline loops: CDR1 SGHVS, CDR2 FNYEAQ. The CDR3 length is 15 residues. Here the CDR3 DNA reads TGTGCCAGCAGCTTAATCGCTAGCGGGACCGGGGAGCTGTTTTTT. Translating it yields CASSLIASGTGELFF.

This clonotype was observed a handful of times. The gene calls are TRBV28 and TRBJ2-7; 8 nucleotides match TRBD1. Looked up from germline, CDR1 is MDHEN and CDR2 is SYDVKM. The CDR3 runs 14 residues. V trimming: 6 bases; J trimming: 7 bases; junction bases outside the gene matches: 11. The CDR3 DNA follows: TGTGCCAGCAGAGTTCGGACAGGGTTGAGAGAGCAGTACTTC. It is translated as CASRVRTGLREQYF.

This clonotype has only a few counts. This chain links TRBV7-2 with TRBJ2-3; D is unresolved. Trimming took 2 bases from V and 0 from J, leaving 15 bases between them. Looked up from germline, CDR1 is SGHTA and CDR2 is FQGNSA. The CDR3 spans 17 residues. The CDR3 is CASSLRTFQTSTDTQYF. CDR3 nucleotides: TGTGCCAGCAGCTTACGCACCTTTCAAACTAGCACAGATACGCAGTATTTT.

This clonotype was seen repeatedly, ten times or more. The chain combines TRBV11-3 with TRBJ1-3; TRBD1 might be the D (5 bases). The ends were cut back, 5 bases at V and 0 bases at J, with 11 bases in the middle. This CDR3 comprises 15 residues. Germline CDR1 SGHNT, CDR2 YENEEA. CDR3 coding DNA: TGTGCCAGCAGCCCTGGGACTGACTCTGGAAACACCATATATTTT. Protein product: CASSPGTDSGNTIYF.

There are many counts of this clonotype. The chain joins TRBV28 to TRBJ2-7; 9 bases fit TRBD2. Germline V gives CDR1 MDHEN, CDR2 SYDVKM. With V trimmed by 5 bases and J by 2 bases, 1 base remained unmatched. The CDR3 loop spans 13 amino acids. The chain's CDR3 is CASSVAGAYEQYF. As DNA, the CDR3 is TGTGCCAGCAGTGTAGCGGGAGCCTACGAGCAGTACTTC.

By frequency in the sample, this clonotype is large. The genes are TRBV19 and TRBJ1-2, with D unclear. The V and J ends lost 7 bases and 10 bases respectively, with 10 bases between them. Germline lookup yields CDR1 LNHDA and CDR2 SQIVND (reference sequence). The CDR3 extends over 10 amino acids. For the CDR3, the DNA is TGTGCCAGTATGGGGTCGTCCTACACCTTC. Amino acid sequence: CASMGSSYTF.

This sequence joins TRBV6-2 or TRBV6-3 and TRBJ2-3, with TRBD1 identical over 8 bases. Germline trimming cut 7 bases from V and 2 bases from J; bases unmatched to any gene: 8. The V gene's germline CDR1 is MNHEY and CDR2 SVGEGT. CDR3 size: 15 residues. DNA of the CDR3: TGTGCCAGCACCGGACAGGGTTTGTTCACAGATACGCAGTATTTT. Its translation: CASTGQGLFTDTQYF.

This clonotype has a handful of counts. The V gene is TRBV12-3 or TRBV12-4, the J gene TRBJ2-3, with 10 bases aligning to TRBD2. With V trimmed by 5 bases and J by 6 bases, 5 bases remained unmatched. The CDR3 runs to 14 residues. Written as DNA, the CDR3 is TGTGCCAGCAGTCAAGCGGGGGGGGTGGATACGCAGTATTTT. Translating gives CASSQAGGVDTQYF.

This clonotype was counted a few times. The chain combines TRBV28 with TRBJ1-1; D not certain. This CDR3 has 15 residues. Germline values: CDR1 MDHEN, CDR2 SYDVKM. V was shortened by 3 bases and J by 1 base, with 12 bases between the two germline ends. The CDR3 reads CASSFFGESNTEAFF. The DNA for the CDR3 is TGTGCCAGCAGTTTTTTCGGGGAATCGAACACTGAAGCTTTCTTT.

This clonotype was observed at least ten times. This chain joins TRBV5-8 and TRBJ1-1; 10 positions match TRBD1. This CDR3 has 15 residues. Germline values: CDR1 SGHTS, CDR2 YDEGEE. V lost 1 base, J lost 6 bases, and 6 bases stayed unmatched. DNA for the CDR3: TGTGCCAGCAGCTTGTTGACAGGGGGCGTCTCTGAAGCTTTCTTT. It translates to CASSLLTGGVSEAFF.

The V gene is TRBV13, the J gene TRBJ2-2, with TRBD1 matching over 9 bases. The J segment lost 5 bases and the V segment lost 4 bases, leaving 5 bases of the junction unmatched. The CDR3 is 15 residues long. Germline V gives CDR1 PRHDT, CDR2 FYEKMQ (reference sequence). The CDR3 is CASSSGQGGTGELFF. DNA of the CDR3: TGTGCCAGCAGCTCGGGACAGGGAGGGACCGGGGAGCTGTTTTTT.

Here the CDR3 DNA reads TGTGCCATCAGCCCCGGGACAGAAGAGACCCAGTACTTC. Translating gives CAISPGTEETQYF. The V and J genes are TRBV10-3 and TRBJ2-5; 7 positions match TRBD1. Germline loops: CDR1 ENHRY, CDR2 SYGVKD. The CDR3 contains 13 residues. Trimming took 6 bases from V and 3 from J; bases not matched to a gene: 4.

Turning to this clonotype: A much larger clonotype is one base distant, so this may be a read error. The chain carries TRBV20-1 and TRBJ1-5; the D gene is possibly TRBD1 (6 bases). Deletions cut 1 base from V and 6 bases from J, with 13 bases between. The CDR3 spans 14 residues. The germline V gene has CDR1 DFQATT and CDR2 SNEGSKA (reference sequence). The CDR3 loop is CSARGTGLSQPQHF. The CDR3 DNA follows: TGCAGTGCTAGAGGCACAGGGTTGAGTCAGCCCCAGCATTTT.

This clonotype was recorded at least ten times. The chain joins TRBV4-2 to TRBJ1-4, with D uncertain. The V end lost 1 base, the J end lost 0 bases, and 6 bases lay between the germline ends. Per germline, CDR1 LGHNA and CDR2 YNFKEQ. This CDR3 is built from 15 residues. The CDR3 here is CASSQVAATNEKLFF. The CDR3 region has the DNA TGTGCCAGCAGCCAAGTAGCTGCAACTAATGAAAAACTGTTTTTT.

Comments on this clonotype: Compared with germline, one end of the junction differs, possibly owing to a read error. V is TRBV6-2 or TRBV6-3 and J is TRBJ2-3, with 8 bases fitting TRBD1. Germline V gene lookup returns CDR1 MNHEY and CDR2 SVGEGT. The CDR3 is made up of 13 amino acids. As DNA, the CDR3 is TGTGCCGGCAGGACAGGGTTCTTGGATACGCAGTATTTT. Translating it yields CAGRTGFLDTQYF.